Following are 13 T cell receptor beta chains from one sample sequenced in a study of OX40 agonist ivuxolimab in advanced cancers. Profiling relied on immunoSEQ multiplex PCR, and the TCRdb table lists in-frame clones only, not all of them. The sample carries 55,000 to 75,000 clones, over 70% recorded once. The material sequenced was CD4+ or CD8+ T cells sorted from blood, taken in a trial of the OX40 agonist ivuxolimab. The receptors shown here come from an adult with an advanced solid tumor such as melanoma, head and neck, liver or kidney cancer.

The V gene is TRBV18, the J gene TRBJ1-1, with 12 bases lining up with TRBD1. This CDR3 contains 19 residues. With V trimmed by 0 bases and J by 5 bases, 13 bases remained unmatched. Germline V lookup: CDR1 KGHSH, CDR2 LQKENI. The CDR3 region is CASSPPRKAGTGGWTEAFF. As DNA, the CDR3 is TGTGCCAGCTCACCACCTAGGAAGGCCGGGACAGGGGGCTGGACTGAAGCTTTCTTT. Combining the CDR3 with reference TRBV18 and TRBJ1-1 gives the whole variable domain NAGVMQNPRHLVRRRGQEARLRCSPMKGHSHVYWYRQLPEEGLKFMVYLQKENIIDESGMPKERFSAEFPKEGPSILRIQQVVRGDSAAYFCASSPPRKAGTGGWTEAFFGQGTRLTVV.

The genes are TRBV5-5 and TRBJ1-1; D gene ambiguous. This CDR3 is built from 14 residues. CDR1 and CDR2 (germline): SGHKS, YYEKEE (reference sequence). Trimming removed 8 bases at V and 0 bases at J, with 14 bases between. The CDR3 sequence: CASLSYSMNTEAFF. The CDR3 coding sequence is TGTGCCAGTCTATCTTACAGCATGAACACTGAAGCTTTCTTT.

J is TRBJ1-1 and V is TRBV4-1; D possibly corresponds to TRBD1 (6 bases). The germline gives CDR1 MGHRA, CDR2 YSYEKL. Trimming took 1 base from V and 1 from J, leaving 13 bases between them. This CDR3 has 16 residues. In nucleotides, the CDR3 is TGCGCCAGCAGCCAAGGACGTACAGGGACGAACACTGAAGCTTTCTTT. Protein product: CASSQGRTGTNTEAFF.

CDR3 coding DNA: TGTGCCAGCTCACCACCCAGTAGGCCGTCGGGAACTGAAGCTTTCTTT. Encoded protein: CASSPPSRPSGTEAFF. The gene calls are TRBV18 and TRBJ1-1; D not certain. Deletions cut 0 bases from V and 5 bases from J, with 16 bases between. The CDR3 length is 16 residues. In germline, CDR1 is KGHSH, CDR2 LQKENI.

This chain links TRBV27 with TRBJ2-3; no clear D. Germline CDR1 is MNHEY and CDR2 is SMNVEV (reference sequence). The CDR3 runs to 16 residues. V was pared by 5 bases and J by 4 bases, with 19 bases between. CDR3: CASSTPWSSASDTQYF. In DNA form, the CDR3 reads TGTGCCAGCAGTACCCCATGGTCCAGCGCTTCAGATACGCAGTATTTT.

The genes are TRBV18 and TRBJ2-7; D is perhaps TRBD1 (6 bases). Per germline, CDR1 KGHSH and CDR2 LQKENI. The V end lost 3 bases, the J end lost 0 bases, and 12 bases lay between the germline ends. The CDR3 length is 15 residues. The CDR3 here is CASSPSVQGSYEQYF. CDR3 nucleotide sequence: TGTGCCAGCTCACCTTCCGTACAGGGCTCCTACGAGCAGTACTTC. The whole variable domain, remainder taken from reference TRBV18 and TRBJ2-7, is NAGVMQNPRHLVRRRGQEARLRCSPMKGHSHVYWYRQLPEEGLKFMVYLQKENIIDESGMPKERFSAEFPKEGPSILRIQQVVRGDSAAYFCASSPSVQGSYEQYFGPGTRLTVT.

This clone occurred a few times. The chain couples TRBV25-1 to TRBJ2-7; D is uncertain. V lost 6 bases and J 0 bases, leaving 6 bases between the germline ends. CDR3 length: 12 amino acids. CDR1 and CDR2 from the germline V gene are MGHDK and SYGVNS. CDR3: CASSLDSYEQYF. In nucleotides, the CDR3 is TGTGCCAGCAGCCTAGACTCCTACGAGCAGTACTTC.

The CDR3 region is CASSVAGAGYNEQFF. CDR3 in DNA: TGTGCCAGCAGTGTAGCGGGAGCGGGCTACAATGAGCAGTTCTTC. V gene TRBV28 combines with J gene TRBJ2-1, with 9 positions matching TRBD2. The CDR3 length is 15 residues. Per germline, CDR1 MDHEN and CDR2 SYDVKM. The junction had 5 bases not matched to a gene; V was cut back by 5 bases and J by 3 bases.

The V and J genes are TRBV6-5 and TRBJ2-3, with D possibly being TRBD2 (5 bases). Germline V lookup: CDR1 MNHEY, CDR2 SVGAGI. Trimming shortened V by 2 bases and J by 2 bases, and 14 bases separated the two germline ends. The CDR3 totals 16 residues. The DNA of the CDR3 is TGTGCCAGCAGTTACCGTGGCGGAGGCTCCACAGATACGCAGTATTTT. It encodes CASSYRGGGSTDTQYF.

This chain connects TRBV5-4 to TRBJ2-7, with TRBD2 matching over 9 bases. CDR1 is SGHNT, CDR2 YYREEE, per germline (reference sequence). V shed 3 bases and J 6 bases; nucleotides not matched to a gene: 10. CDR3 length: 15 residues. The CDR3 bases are TGTGCCAGCAGCTCACGAGCGGGAGGAAGGTCCGAGCAGTACTTC. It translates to CASSSRAGGRSEQYF.

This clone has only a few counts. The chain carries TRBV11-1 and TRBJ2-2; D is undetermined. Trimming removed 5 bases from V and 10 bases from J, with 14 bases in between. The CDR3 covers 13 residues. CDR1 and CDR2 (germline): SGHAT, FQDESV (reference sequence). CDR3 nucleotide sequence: TGTGCCAGCAGCCGTTTAGGCGGCGCGGAGCTGTTTTTT. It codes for CASSRLGGAELFF.

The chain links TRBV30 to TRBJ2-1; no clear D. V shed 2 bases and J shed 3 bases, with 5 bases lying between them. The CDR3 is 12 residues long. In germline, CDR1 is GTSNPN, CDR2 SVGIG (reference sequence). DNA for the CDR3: TGTGCCTGGAGTACGATCTACAATGAGCAGTTCTTC. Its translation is CAWSTIYNEQFF.

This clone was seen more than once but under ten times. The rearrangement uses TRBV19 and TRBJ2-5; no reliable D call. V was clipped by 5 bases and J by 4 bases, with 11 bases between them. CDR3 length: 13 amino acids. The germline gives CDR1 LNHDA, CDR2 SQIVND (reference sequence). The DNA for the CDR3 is TGTGCCAGTAGTCTACCTACGGGAGAGACCCAGTACTTC. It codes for CASSLPTGETQYF.